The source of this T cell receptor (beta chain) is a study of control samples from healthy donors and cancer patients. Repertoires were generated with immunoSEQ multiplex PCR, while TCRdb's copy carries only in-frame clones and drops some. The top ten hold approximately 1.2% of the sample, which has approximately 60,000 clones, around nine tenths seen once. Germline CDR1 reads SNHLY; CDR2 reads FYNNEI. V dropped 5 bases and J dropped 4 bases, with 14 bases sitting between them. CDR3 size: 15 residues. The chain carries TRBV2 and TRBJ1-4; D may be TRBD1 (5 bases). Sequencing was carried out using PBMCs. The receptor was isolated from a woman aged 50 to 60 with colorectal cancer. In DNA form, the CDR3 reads TGTGCCAGCAGTCCCCGGGCAGGGTTTAATGAAAAACTGTTTTTT. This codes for CASSPRAGFNEKLFF. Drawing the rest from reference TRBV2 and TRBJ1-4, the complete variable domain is EPEVTQTPSHQVTQMGQEVILRCVPISNHLYFYWYRQILGQKVEFLVSFYNNEISEKSEIFDDQFSVERPDGSNFTLKIRSTKLEDSAMYFCASSPRAGFNEKLFFGSGTQLSVL.